The 5 T cell receptor beta chains reported below all come from one sample, sequenced in a study of cytomegalovirus exposure and HLA in healthy donors. 60 Vbeta and 13 Jbeta primers were used in PCR. The repertoire was sequenced with immunoSEQ multiplex PCR; TCRdb's copy has only in-frame clones and lacks some. The profile shows some 120,000 clones, around three quarters of them singletons. The sequencing input was PBMCs. Receptors were obtained from a man in his thirties or forties in good health and CMV-seronegative.

This chain joins TRBV27 and TRBJ2-1; 14 nucleotides match TRBD2. V dropped 0 bases and J dropped 7; count of bases not matched to a gene: 5. The CDR3 totals 17 residues. CDR1 is MNHEY and CDR2 is SMNVEV in the germline V gene (reference sequence). The CDR3 reads CASSLSRGTSGRNEQFF. The CDR3 DNA reads as TGTGCCAGCAGTTTATCGCGCGGGACTAGCGGGAGAAATGAGCAGTTCTTC.

The DNA of the CDR3 is TGTGCCAGCAGTTCTAGATGGGGCTCCAGTCAGCCCCAGCATTTT. Protein product: CASSSRWGSSQPQHF. J is TRBJ1-5 and V is TRBV28; weak D call: TRBD1 (5 bases). Trimming pared 4 bases from V and 6 bases from J, leaving 16 bases between. Germline V gene data show CDR1 as MDHEN and CDR2 as SYDVKM. The CDR3 extends over 15 amino acids. Combining the CDR3 with reference TRBV28 and TRBJ1-5 gives the whole variable domain DVKVTQSSRYLVKRTGEKVFLECVQDMDHENMFWYRQDPGLGLRLIYFSYDVKMKEKGDIPEGYSVSREKKERFSLILESASTNQTSMYLCASSSRWGSSQPQHFGDGTRLSIL.

This clone turned up a few times. The chain is built from TRBV19 and TRBJ1-1, with D maybe TRBD1 (6 bases). CDR3 length equals 15 residues. Per germline, CDR1 LNHDA and CDR2 SQIVND (reference sequence). V dropped 1 base and J dropped 4 bases, with 13 bases sitting between them. The CDR3 coding sequence is TGTGCCAGTAGTATAGGGCAGGGGTTTGCCACTGAAGCTTTCTTT. As protein: CASSIGQGFATEAFF. Full variable domain (remainder filled in from reference TRBV19 and TRBJ1-1): DGGITQSPKYLFRKEGQNVTLSCEQNLNHDAMYWYRQDPGQGLRLIYYSQIVNDFQKGDIAEGYSVSREKKESFPLTVTSAQKNPTAFYLCASSIGQGFATEAFFGQGTRLTVV.

This clone was seen a handful of times. The chain recombines TRBV6-5 with TRBJ1-1; 10 bases are a match to TRBD1. The V gene's germline CDR1 is MNHEY and CDR2 SVGAGI. The CDR3 contains 12 residues. After removal of 5 bases from V and 11 bases from J, the junction contained 5 bases not matched to a gene. CDR3 in amino acids: CASSQEDRGAFF. The CDR3, as DNA: TGTGCCAGCAGTCAAGAGGACAGGGGGGCTTTCTTT.

This clone was found once. This chain links TRBV29-1 with TRBJ1-2; the D gene is possibly TRBD1 (5 bases). CDR3 length equals 13 residues. CDR1 is SQVTM, CDR2 ANQGSEA, per germline. V was shortened by 5 bases and J by 5 bases, with 15 bases between the two germline ends. CDR3 residues: CSVSQGREYGYTF. In nucleotides, the CDR3 is TGCAGCGTTTCCCAGGGCCGCGAGTATGGCTACACCTTC.